The subject of this entry is one T cell receptor beta chain. The record originates from a study of blood T cell repertoires in COVID-19. The overall study: Donors in the United States, Italy and Spain gave samples during acute or convalescent COVID-19. T cells, B-cell-depleted T cells, or PBMCs provided the cDNA or gDNA that served as material.

Germline V gene data show CDR1 as MNHEY and CDR2 as SVGAGI. CDR3 size: 15 residues. With V trimmed by 6 bases and J by 0 bases, 1 base remained unmatched. As handled by the study authors: Reference gene primer amplification gave estimated nucleated cell counts. Clones were sequenced by immunoSEQ multiplex PCR, and TCRdb holds only the in-frame ones, with some missing. V, J and clone size were drawn from that table, and D and trimming were deduced from the DNA. The sample includes roughly 150,000 clones, over 70% of them seen just once. This chain links TRBV6-5 with TRBJ2-3; 12 bases align to TRBD2. This receptor was identified in a middle-aged man with active or convalescent COVID-19. Material for sequencing was peripheral blood. The CDR3 sequence is CASRGLAGSTDTQYF. The CDR3 DNA is TGTGCCAGCAGAGGACTAGCGGGAAGCACAGATACGCAGTATTTT.